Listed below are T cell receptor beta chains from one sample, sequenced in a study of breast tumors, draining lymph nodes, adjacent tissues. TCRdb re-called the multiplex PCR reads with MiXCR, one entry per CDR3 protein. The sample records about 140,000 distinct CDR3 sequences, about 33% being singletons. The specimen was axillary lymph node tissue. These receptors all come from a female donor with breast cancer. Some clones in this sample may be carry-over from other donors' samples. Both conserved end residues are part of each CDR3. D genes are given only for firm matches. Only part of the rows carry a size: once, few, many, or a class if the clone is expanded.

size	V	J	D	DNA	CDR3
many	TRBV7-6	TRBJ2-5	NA	TGTGCCAGCAGCTTAGCGCCACAAGAGACCCAGTACTTC	CASSLAPQETQYF
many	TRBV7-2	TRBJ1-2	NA	TGTGCCAGCAGCTTAGGAGGGGGAGGGATCGGCTATGGCTACACCTTC	CASSLGGGGIGYGYTF
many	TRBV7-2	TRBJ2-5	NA	TGTGCCAGCAGCTTAGACAGCCTCAAGGCCCAGTACTTC	CASSLDSLKAQYF
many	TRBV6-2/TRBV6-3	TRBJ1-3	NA	TGTGCCACCATACGTGCCTCTGGAAACACCATATATTTT	CATIRASGNTIYF
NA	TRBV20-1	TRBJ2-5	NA	TGCAGTGCTAGTGAGGATCTTAGCAATCAGCCCCAGTACTTC	CSASEDLSNQPQYF
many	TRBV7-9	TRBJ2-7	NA	TGTGCCAGCGGGCTCGACCGGAGACGGCAGTACTTC	CASGLDRRRQYF
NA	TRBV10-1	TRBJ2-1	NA	TGCGCCAGCAGTGTAGACGGGGGGCCCCACAATGAGCAGTTCTTC	CASSVDGGPHNEQFF
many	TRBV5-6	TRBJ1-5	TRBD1	TGTGCCAGCAGCTCAGGACAGGCCCTTTATCAGCCCCAGCATTTT	CASSSGQALYQPQHF
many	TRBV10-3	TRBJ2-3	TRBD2	TGTGCCATCAGCAAAGGGGCTAGCGGGGGTACACACACAGATACGCAGTATTTT	CAISKGASGGTHTDTQYF
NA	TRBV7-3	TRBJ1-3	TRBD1	TGTGCCAGCAGCTTTAACCTTGGACAGGACCTCTCTGGAAACACCATATATTTT	CASSFNLGQDLSGNTIYF
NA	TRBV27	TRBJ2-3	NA	TGTGCCAGCAGTTTAACGTTAAGCACAGATACGCAGTATTTT	CASSLTLSTDTQYF
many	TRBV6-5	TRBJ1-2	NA	TGTGCCAGCAGTGACGGGATTTATGGCTACACCTTC	CASSDGIYGYTF
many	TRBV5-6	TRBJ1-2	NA	TGTGCCAGCAGCGAGCTTGACAGCAACTATGGCTACACCTTC	CASSELDSNYGYTF
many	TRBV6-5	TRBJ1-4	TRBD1	TGTGCCAGCAGAAGAAACAGGGGACTTAATGAAAAACTGTTTTTT	CASRRNRGLNEKLFF
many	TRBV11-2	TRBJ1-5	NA	TGTGCCAGCAGCTTAGGACTCTATAGCAATCAGCCCCAGCATTTT	CASSLGLYSNQPQHF
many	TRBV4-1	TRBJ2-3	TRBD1	TGCGCCAGCAGCCAAGATCTTTGGCAGGGGGCGAGAGATACGCAGTATTTT	CASSQDLWQGARDTQYF
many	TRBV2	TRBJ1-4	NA	TGTGCCAGCAGCTCCGGACGTGGGGCGGAAAAACTGTTTTTT	CASSSGRGAEKLFF
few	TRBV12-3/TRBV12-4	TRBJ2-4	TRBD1	TGTGCCAGCAGGACAGGGGATGCCAAAAACATTCAGTACTTC	CASRTGDAKNIQYF
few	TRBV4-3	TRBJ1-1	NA	TGCGCCAGCAGCCAAGACGGGGTTTGCACTGAAGCTTTCTTT	CASSQDGVCTEAFF
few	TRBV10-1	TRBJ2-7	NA	TGCGCCAGCAGTGATGGGACATCCCCCTACGAGCAGTACTTC	CASSDGTSPYEQYF
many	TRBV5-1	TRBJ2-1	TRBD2	TGCGCCAGCAGCTTACTAGCGGGGGGTCTCGAGCAGTTCTTC	CASSLLAGGLEQFF
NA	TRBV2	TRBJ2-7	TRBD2	TGTGCCAGCAGTAAAACCGGGACTAGTCGATACGAGCAGTACTTC	CASSKTGTSRYEQYF
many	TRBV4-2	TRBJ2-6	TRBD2	TGTGCCAGCAGCCAAGATCTAGCGGGGGCGGGCTCTGGGGCCAACGTCCTGACTTTC	CASSQDLAGAGSGANVLTF
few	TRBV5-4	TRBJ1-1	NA	TGTGCCAGCAGCTTAAAAGGGGCGCTGAACACTGAAGCTTTCTTT	CASSLKGALNTEAFF
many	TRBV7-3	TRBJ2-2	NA	TGTGCCAGCAGTCGCGCGGTGACCGGGGAGCTGTTTTTT	CASSRAVTGELFF
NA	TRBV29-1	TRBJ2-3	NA	TGCAGCGGAGGGGGAAGCACAGATACGCAGTATTTT	CSGGGSTDTQYF
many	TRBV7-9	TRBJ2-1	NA	TGTGCCAGCAGCTTAGAAAGGTCGGTGAGGAATGAGCAGTTCTTC	CASSLERSVRNEQFF
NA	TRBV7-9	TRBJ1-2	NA	TGTGCCAGCAGCCAGACAGGCTATGGCTACACCTTC	CASSQTGYGYTF
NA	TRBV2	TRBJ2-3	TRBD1	TGTGCCAGCAGACGCACAGGGGGCGCCGCAGATACGCAGTATTTT	CASRRTGGAADTQYF
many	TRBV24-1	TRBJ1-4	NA	TGTGCCACCAGTGATTCCAACAGTGGTGAAAAACTGTTTTTT	CATSDSNSGEKLFF
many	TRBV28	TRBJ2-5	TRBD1	TGTGCCAGCAGAACAGGGGTACAAGAGACCCAGTACTTC	CASRTGVQETQYF
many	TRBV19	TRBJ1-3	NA	TGTGCCAGTAGTCCTAAGGTCCCTGGAAACACCATATATTTT	CASSPKVPGNTIYF
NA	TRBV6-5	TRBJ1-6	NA	TGTGCCAGCAGTCACGGGGCACTGTCGTCGCCCCTCCACTTT	CASSHGALSSPLHF
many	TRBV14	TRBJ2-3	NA	TGTGCCAGCAGCGGGGTGGATACGCAGTATTTT	CASSGVDTQYF
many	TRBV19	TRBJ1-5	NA	TGTGCCAGTAGTATCCGGGACCAAAATCAGCCCCAGCATTTT	CASSIRDQNQPQHF
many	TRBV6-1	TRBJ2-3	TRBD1	TGTGCCAGCAGTGCCGAGGACAGGGGTACGCAGTATTTT	CASSAEDRGTQYF
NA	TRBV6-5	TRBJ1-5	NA	TGTGCCAGCAGTTACTCGAGAGTTCTAAGCAGGGTAGTTAATCAGCCCCAGCATTTT	CASSYSRVLSRVVNQPQHF
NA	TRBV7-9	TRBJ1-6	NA	TGTGCCAGCAGCCCCGGGTGGGTGAAGGAATCACCCCTCCACTTT	CASSPGWVKESPLHF
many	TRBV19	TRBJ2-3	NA	TGTGCCAGCAGCCTCATCGGATATAGCACAGATACGCAGTATTTT	CASSLIGYSTDTQYF
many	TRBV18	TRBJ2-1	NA	TGTGCCAGCTCACCACCTGCCAGGGAAGTCTATGAGCAGTTCTTC	CASSPPAREVYEQFF
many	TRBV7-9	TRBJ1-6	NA	TGTGCCAGCAGCTTAGCCCCGATAACTGGGTATTCACCCCTCCACTTT	CASSLAPITGYSPLHF
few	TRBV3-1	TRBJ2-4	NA	TGTGCCAGCAGCCAAGATGAGGGTCTGGCCAAAAACATTCAGTACTTC	CASSQDEGLAKNIQYF
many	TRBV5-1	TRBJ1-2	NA	TGCGCCAGCAGCTTGGAACTGGGGGCGAACTATGGCTACACCTTC	CASSLELGANYGYTF
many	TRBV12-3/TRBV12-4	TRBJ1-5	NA	TGTGCCAGCAGTTTAGGGACAGCGATTAATCAGCCCCAGCATTTT	CASSLGTAINQPQHF
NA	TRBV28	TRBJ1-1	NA	TGTGCCAGCAGTTTAAACATGAACACTGAAGCTTTCTTT	CASSLNMNTEAFF